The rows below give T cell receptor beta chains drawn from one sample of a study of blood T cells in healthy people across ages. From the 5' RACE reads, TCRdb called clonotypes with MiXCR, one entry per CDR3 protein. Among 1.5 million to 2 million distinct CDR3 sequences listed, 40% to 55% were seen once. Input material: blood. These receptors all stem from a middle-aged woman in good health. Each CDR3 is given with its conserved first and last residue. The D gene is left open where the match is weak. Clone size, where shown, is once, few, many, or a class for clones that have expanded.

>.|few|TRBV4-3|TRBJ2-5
CASSQDRDFGTQYF
TGCGCCAGCAGCCAAGATCGGGATTTTGGGACCCAGTACTTC
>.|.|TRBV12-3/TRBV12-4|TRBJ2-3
CASSVNPTDTQYF
TGTGCCAGCAGTGTAAACCCAACAGATACGCAGTATTTT
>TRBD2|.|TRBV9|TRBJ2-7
CASSTRTSGGYNEQYF
TGTGCCAGCAGCACCCGGACTAGCGGGGGATACAATGAGCAGTACTTC
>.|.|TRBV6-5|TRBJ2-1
CASSTRAPYNEQFF
TGTGCCAGCAGTACCAGGGCCCCTTACAATGAGCAGTTCTTC
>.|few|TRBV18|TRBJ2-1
CASSPVYNEQFF
TGTGCCAGCAGCCCGGTCTACAATGAGCAGTTCTTC
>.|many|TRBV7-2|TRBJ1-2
CASSLVAGALGDGYTF
TGTGCCAGCAGCTTAGTGGCAGGGGCGCTGGGAGATGGCTACACCTTC
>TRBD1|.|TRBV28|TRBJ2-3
CASRRTGFESTDTQYF
TGTGCCAGCAGGCGGACAGGGTTCGAGAGCACAGATACGCAGTATTTT
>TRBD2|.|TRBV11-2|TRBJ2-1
CASSLDRWGGGDEQFF
TGTGCCAGCAGCTTAGATCGGTGGGGGGGTGGAGATGAGCAGTTCTTC
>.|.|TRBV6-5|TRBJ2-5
CASVFQGRDQETQYF
TGTGCCAGCGTCTTTCAGGGACGGGACCAAGAGACCCAGTACTTC
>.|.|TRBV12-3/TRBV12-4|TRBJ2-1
CASSPRLGEDEQFF
TGTGCCAGCAGTCCCCGTTTAGGAGAGGATGAGCAGTTCTTC
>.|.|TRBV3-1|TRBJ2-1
CASSQERRGRLNEQFF
TGTGCCAGCAGCCAAGAGCGGAGGGGGCGCTTGAATGAGCAGTTCTTC
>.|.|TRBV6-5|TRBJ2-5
CASKLLETQYF
TGTGCCAGCAAACTCTTGGAGACCCAGTACTTC
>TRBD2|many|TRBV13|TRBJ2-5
CASGASGIQETQYF
TGTGCCAGCGGGGCTAGCGGGATCCAAGAGACCCAGTACTTC
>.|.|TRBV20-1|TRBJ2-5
CSAPEGQETQYF
TGCAGTGCCCCAGAGGGACAAGAGACCCAGTACTTC
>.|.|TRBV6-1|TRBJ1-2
CASSESVTSFDYTF
TGTGCCAGCAGTGAATCTGTCACGAGCTTTGACTACACCTTC
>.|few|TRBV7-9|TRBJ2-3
CASITWGADTQYF
TGTGCCAGCATTACTTGGGGGGCGGATACGCAGTATTTT
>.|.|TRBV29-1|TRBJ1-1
CSVVRTGANTEAFF
TGCAGCGTTGTGAGAACTGGCGCCAACACTGAAGCTTTCTTT
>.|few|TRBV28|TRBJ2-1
CASRDMSSYNEQFF
TGTGCCAGCCGGGACATGAGCTCCTACAATGAGCAGTTCTTC
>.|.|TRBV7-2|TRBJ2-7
CASSLAGGRRYEQYF
TGTGCCAGCAGCTTAGCGGGGGGTCGCCGCTACGAGCAGTACTTC
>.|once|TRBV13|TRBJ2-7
CASSGDSHCEQYF
TGTGCCAGCAGCGGCGACAGCCACTGCGAGCAGTACTTC
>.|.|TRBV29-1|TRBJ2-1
CSVRLATYNEQFF
TGCAGCGTCCGCCTGGCTACCTACAATGAGCAGTTCTTC
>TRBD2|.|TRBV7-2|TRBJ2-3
CASSPAPGTSLADTQYF
TGTGCCAGCAGCCCGGCCCCCGGGACTAGTTTGGCAGATACGCAGTATTTT
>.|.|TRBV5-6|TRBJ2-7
CASSLERLRRGVHEQYF
TGTGCCAGCAGCTTAGAAAGGTTAAGGCGCGGAGTTCACGAGCAGTACTTC
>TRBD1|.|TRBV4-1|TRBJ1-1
CASSPLKQGAAFF
TGCGCCAGCAGCCCCCTAAAACAGGGGGCGGCTTTCTTT
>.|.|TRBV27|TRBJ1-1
CASNAGQLNTEAFF
TGTGCCAGCAACGCCGGACAGTTGAACACTGAAGCTTTCTTT
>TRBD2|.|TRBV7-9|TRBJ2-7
CASSSTSGLLDYEQYF
TGTGCCAGCAGTTCTACTAGCGGATTACTCGACTACGAGCAGTACTTC
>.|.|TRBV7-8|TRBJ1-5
CASSHRDTRQPQHF
TGTGCCAGCAGCCACCGGGACACTCGACAGCCCCAGCATTTT
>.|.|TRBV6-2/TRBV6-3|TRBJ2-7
CASTVFPGYEQYF
TGTGCCAGCACCGTCTTCCCGGGTTACGAGCAGTACTTC
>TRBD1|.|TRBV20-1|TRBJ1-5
CSARVTGNVINQPQHF
TGCAGTGCTAGGGTGACAGGGAACGTAATCAATCAGCCCCAGCATTTT